The T cell receptor (beta chain) described here comes from a study of OX40 agonist ivuxolimab in advanced cancers. Study conclusions and caveats: CD8+ T cells showed, on average, more clonal expansion than CD4+ cells.

Trimming at V came to 5 bases and at J to 3 bases, leaving 7 bases not matched to a gene. Looked up from germline, CDR1 is SGHVS and CDR2 is FNYEAQ. CDR3 length equals 16 residues. This table comes from immunoSEQ multiplex PCR, and its TCRdb copy is limited to in-frame clones, with some not included. Of tens of thousands of clones listed, roughly four fifths are singletons. Comment on this clone: Its antigen is not known.

The sample in question was CD4+ or CD8+ T cells sorted from blood, obtained in a trial of the OX40 agonist ivuxolimab. The TCR comes from an adult with an advanced solid tumor such as melanoma, head and neck, liver or kidney cancer. The chain is built from TRBV7-6 and TRBJ2-2; 9 positions agree with TRBD1. The CDR3 DNA reads as TGTGCCAGCAGCCCCGCCGGGACAGGGTACACCGGGGAGCTGTTTTTT. Residues: CASSPAGTGYTGELFF.